These T cell receptor beta chains were read from a single sample in a study of cytomegalovirus exposure and HLA in healthy donors. Profiled with immunoSEQ multiplex PCR; TCRdb holds only in-frame clones, not every one. The sample lists about 180,000 clones; 75% to 85% were seen once. Sequencing used PBMCs. These receptors originate from a man between 18 and 29 years old in good health and CMV-seronegative. Each CDR3 is given with its conserved first and last residue. D genes are given only for firm matches. Expanded clones get a size class; other rows say once, few or many, or leave the size out.

CDR3aa	CDR3nt	v_gene	abundance	j_gene	d_gene
CASRTDREGNQPQHF	TGTGCCAGTAGGACGGACAGGGAGGGCAATCAGCCCCAGCATTTT	TRBV19	.	TRBJ1-5	TRBD1
CAWQPSGRGYEQYF	TGTGCCTGGCAACCTAGCGGGAGGGGTTACGAGCAGTACTTC	TRBV30	.	TRBJ2-7	TRBD2
CASRTGANTGELFF	TGTGCCAGCCGGACTGGGGCGAACACCGGGGAGCTGTTTTTT	TRBV6-6	.	TRBJ2-2	.
CASSRDGGMANEKLFF	TGTGCCAGCAGCCGGGACGGAGGGATGGCGAATGAAAAACTGTTTTTT	TRBV9	.	TRBJ1-4	.
CASSPNRVNEQFF	TGTGCCAGCTCACCCAACCGGGTCAATGAGCAGTTCTTC	TRBV18	.	TRBJ2-1	.
CASRMSGALSYNEQFF	TGTGCCAGTAGGATGAGCGGGGCCCTCTCCTACAATGAGCAGTTCTTC	TRBV19	few	TRBJ2-1	TRBD2
CSVGGSPLSYNEQFF	TGCAGCGTTGGCGGGAGTCCCCTCTCCTACAATGAGCAGTTCTTC	TRBV29-1	few	TRBJ2-1	TRBD2
CASSWDRGSSPLHF	TGTGCCAGCAGCTGGGACAGGGGGAGTTCACCCCTCCACTTT	TRBV5-7	.	TRBJ1-6	TRBD1
CASSPISGRGEQFF	TGTGCCAGCAGTCCAATTAGCGGGAGAGGGGAGCAGTTCTTC	TRBV5-4	.	TRBJ2-1	TRBD2
CASCRTSGVQETQYF	TGCGCCAGTTGCCGGACTAGCGGGGTTCAAGAGACCCAGTACTTC	TRBV5-1	.	TRBJ2-5	TRBD2
CASSFAGESYEQYF	TGTGCCAGCAGTTTCGCGGGAGAAAGCTACGAGCAGTACTTC	TRBV27	.	TRBJ2-7	TRBD2
CASSLAGNTEAFF	TGCGCCAGCAGCTTAGCAGGGAACACTGAAGCTTTCTTT	TRBV5-1	.	TRBJ1-1	.
CASSVGQGRHETQYF	TGTGCCAGCAGCGTAGGCCAGGGCAGACATGAGACCCAGTACTTC	TRBV9	.	TRBJ2-5	.
CASSATPTSGGIGGTDTQYF	TGTGCCAGCAGCGCCACCCCGACTAGCGGGGGAATTGGGGGCACAGATACGCAGTATTTT	TRBV9	.	TRBJ2-3	TRBD2
CASSQVRNTEAFF	TGCGCCAGCAGCCAAGTGCGGAACACTGAAGCTTTCTTT	TRBV4-1	.	TRBJ1-1	.
CASSFDRHSRGAFF	TGTGCCAGCAGTTTCGACAGACATTCGCGTGGAGCTTTCTTT	TRBV5-4	few	TRBJ1-1	.
CASSLVKGGSYEQYF	TGCGCCAGCAGCTTGGTTAAAGGAGGGAGCTACGAGCAGTACTTC	TRBV5-1	.	TRBJ2-7	.
CASIPPGGKNTEAFF	TGTGCCAGCATCCCCCCAGGGGGGAAGAACACTGAAGCTTTCTTT	TRBV7-2	few	TRBJ1-1	TRBD1
CARWQGDTEAFF	TGCGCCAGGTGGCAGGGGGACACTGAAGCTTTCTTT	TRBV10-1	.	TRBJ1-1	TRBD1
CASSLSVGVAIQYF	TGTGCCAGCAGCTTATCTGTCGGGGTGGCGATCCAGTACTTC	TRBV7-2	.	TRBJ2-7	.
CASSTRGVADTQYF	TGTGCCAGCAGTACTCGGGGGGTGGCGGATACGCAGTATTTT	TRBV7-2	.	TRBJ2-3	TRBD2
CASRRTGNQPQHF	TGTGCCAGCAGGCGTACGGGCAATCAGCCCCAGCATTTT	TRBV2	.	TRBJ1-5	.
CASSEAEKTGSHGYTF	TGTGCCAGCAGTGAAGCGGAGAAGACAGGTTCTCATGGCTACACCTTC	TRBV6-1	.	TRBJ1-2	.
CAISERQANYGYTF	TGTGCCATCAGTGAGAGGCAGGCTAACTATGGCTACACCTTC	TRBV10-3	.	TRBJ1-2	.
CASSPDRGRQQETQYF	TGCGCCAGCAGCCCCGACAGGGGGCGTCAACAAGAGACCCAGTACTTC	TRBV4-3	once	TRBJ2-5	TRBD1
CASSPRGTGPNTEAFF	TGTGCCAGCAGCCCTCGAGGGACAGGTCCGAACACTGAAGCTTTCTTT	TRBV7-2	.	TRBJ1-1	TRBD1
CASSAQREAPSGSYNEQFF	TGTGCCAGCAGCGCCCAGCGGGAGGCTCCTTCTGGGTCCTACAATGAGCAGTTCTTC	TRBV11-3	.	TRBJ2-1	TRBD2
CASSLRGGETQYF	TGTGCCAGCAGCCTTAGGGGAGGAGAGACCCAGTACTTC	TRBV13	.	TRBJ2-5	.
CASRGTGGLAGELFF	TGCGCCAGCAGGGGGACAGGGGGATTGGCCGGGGAGCTGTTTTTT	TRBV4-1	.	TRBJ2-2	TRBD1
CSVSGGANTGELFF	TGCAGCGTCTCAGGGGGAGCGAACACCGGGGAGCTGTTTTTT	TRBV29-1	.	TRBJ2-2	TRBD1
CASSSPTSSYEQYF	TGTGCCAGCAGTTCCCCGACTAGCTCCTACGAGCAGTACTTC	TRBV7-2	.	TRBJ2-7	.
CASSPGVEGEQFF	TGTGCCAGTAGTCCCGGGGTGGAGGGTGAGCAGTTCTTC	TRBV19	.	TRBJ2-1	.
CASSLGGPLTDTQYF	TGCGCCAGCAGCTTGGGAGGCCCACTCACAGATACGCAGTATTTT	TRBV5-1	few	TRBJ2-3	.
CASSQDPPAGENNEQFF	TGCGCCAGCAGCCAAGATCCACCAGCGGGGGAAAACAATGAGCAGTTCTTC	TRBV4-3	.	TRBJ2-1	TRBD2
CASSFGLAGAGGETQYF	TGTGCCAGCAGCTTCGGACTAGCGGGAGCGGGGGGAGAGACCCAGTACTTC	TRBV7-9	.	TRBJ2-5	TRBD2
CASSGTTDTGELFF	TGTGCCTCGAGCGGGACTACTGACACCGGGGAGCTGTTTTTT	TRBV9	.	TRBJ2-2	TRBD2
CASMGRGGSEAFF	TGTGCCAGCATGGGACGGGGGGGCTCTGAAGCTTTCTTT	TRBV2	.	TRBJ1-1	.
CASSSPPYTDTQYF	TGTGCCAGCAGCTCCCCACCCTACACAGATACGCAGTATTTT	TRBV7-3	.	TRBJ2-3	.
CASSFSGTGIYRTQYF	TGTGCCAGCAGCTTCTCCGGGACAGGGATTTACCGGACCCAGTACTTC	TRBV13	.	TRBJ2-5	TRBD1